The 15 T cell receptor beta chains listed next were all sequenced from one sample in a study of monozygotic twins with cystic fibrosis. This table comes from immunoSEQ multiplex PCR, and its TCRdb copy is limited to in-frame clones, with some not included. The sample records 25,000 to 30,000 clones, around four fifths being singletons. Sequencing was done on a sample of blood. The receptors here all came from a girl aged 2 to 9 with cystic fibrosis.

The CDR3 nucleotides are TGCGCCAGCAGACAGGGGGCCGAAAAACTGTTTTTT. Encoded protein: CASRQGAEKLFF. This rearrangement joins TRBV5-1 to TRBJ1-4; 9 bases match TRBD1. This CDR3 region has 12 residues. V trimming: 5 bases; J trimming: 8 bases; junction bases outside the gene matches: 1. Germline CDR1 and CDR2: SGHRS and YFSETQ. Variable domain in full (rest from reference TRBV5-1 and TRBJ1-4): KAGVTQTPRYLIKTRGQQVTLSCSPISGHRSVSWYQQTPGQGLQFLFEYFSETQRNKGNFPGRFSGRQFSNSRSEMNVSTLELGDSALYLCASRQGAEKLFFGSGTQLSVL.

J is TRBJ1-4 and V is TRBV2, with TRBD1 identical over 8 bases. Germline values: CDR1 SNHLY, CDR2 FYNNEI. The CDR3 is made up of 16 amino acids. V dropped 6 bases and J dropped 9; count of bases not matched to a gene: 15. CDR3 sequence reads: CASSPIGQGRGKKLFF. CDR3 DNA: TGTGCCAGCAGCCCAATCGGACAGGGCCGAGGGAAAAAACTGTTTTTT.

Only one count was recorded for this clone. V is TRBV6-4 and J is TRBJ1-5; D is unclear. V dropped 3 bases and J dropped 9 bases, with 12 bases sitting between them. The germline gives CDR1 MRHNA, CDR2 SNTAGT. CDR3 length equals 13 residues. The CDR3, as DNA: TGTGCCAGCAGTGAGGGCATGGGTTGGCCCCAGCATTTT. This sequence encodes CASSEGMGWPQHF.

This rearrangement joins TRBV5-4 to TRBJ1-2; 9 nucleotides agree with TRBD1. CDR1 and CDR2 (germline): SGHNT, YYREEE (reference sequence). V shed 0 bases, J shed 1 base, and the junction held 4 bases outside the gene matches. There are 16 residues in the CDR3. The CDR3 loop is CASSLGGQGNNYGYTF. In DNA form, the CDR3 reads TGTGCCAGCAGCTTGGGCGGACAGGGGAATAACTATGGCTACACCTTC. Complete variable domain (other parts from reference TRBV5-4 and TRBJ1-2): ETGVTQSPTHLIKTRGQQVTLRCSSQSGHNTVSWYQQALGQGPQFIFQYYREEENGRGNFPPRFSGLQFPNYSSELNVNALELDDSALYLCASSLGGQGNNYGYTFGSGTRLTVV.

The chain recombines TRBV5-1 with TRBJ2-3, with 16 bases that match TRBD2. The germline gives CDR1 SGHRS, CDR2 YFSETQ. J gave up 4 bases and V 4 bases, and 6 bases lay outside the gene matches. CDR3 length: 17 residues. CDR3 nucleotides: TGCGCCAGCAGCGTGGGACTAGCGGGAGGGCTCCCAGATACGCAGTATTTT. It codes for CASSVGLAGGLPDTQYF. The full variable domain, rest sourced from reference TRBV5-1 and TRBJ2-3, is KAGVTQTPRYLIKTRGQQVTLSCSPISGHRSVSWYQQTPGQGLQFLFEYFSETQRNKGNFPGRFSGRQFSNSRSEMNVSTLELGDSALYLCASSVGLAGGLPDTQYFGPGTRLTVL.

The rearrangement links TRBV10-2 to TRBJ1-1, with D unclear. This CDR3 comprises 13 residues. The germline V gene encodes CDR1 WSHSY and CDR2 SAAADI. Trimming took 2 bases from V and 4 from J, leaving 8 bases between them. The CDR3 here is CASSEGVSTEAFF. The CDR3 coding sequence is TGCGCCAGCAGTGAGGGGGTCTCCACTGAAGCTTTCTTT.

Written as DNA, the CDR3 is TGTGCCAGCAGCCCCCGGGGGGGGACCTCTGGGTTCTTC. It encodes CASSPRGGTSGFF. The chain links TRBV9 to TRBJ2-1; TRBD2 aligns across 8 bases. V lost 4 bases to trimming and J lost 15 bases; unmatched junction nucleotides: 12. Per germline, CDR1 SGDLS and CDR2 YYNGEE. The CDR3 is 13 amino acids.

V usage is TRBV5-1 and J usage is TRBJ2-1; D not resolved. V was cut by 0 bases and J by 7 bases, with 11 bases left in between. Germline-derived CDR1 and CDR2 are SGHRS and YFSETQ. The CDR3 sequence is 14 residues long. CDR3 coding DNA: TGCGCCAGCAGCTTGGATATTGGTCCGAATGAGCAGTTCTTC. Amino acid sequence: CASSLDIGPNEQFF.

This clone was found a few times. DNA for the CDR3: TGCGCCAGCAGCGGATTGGGGGGGTCCTACGAGCAGTACTTC. Translation gives CASSGLGGSYEQYF. The chain links TRBV5-1 to TRBJ2-7; 7 bases agree with TRBD2. The CDR3 has 14 amino acids. Germline-derived CDR1 and CDR2 are SGHRS and YFSETQ. Germline trimming cut 4 bases from V and 1 base from J; bases unmatched to any gene: 5.

The chain is built from TRBV7-9 and TRBJ1-3; D is possibly TRBD1 (5 bases). The CDR3 consists of 15 residues. The V gene's germline CDR1 is SEHNR and CDR2 FQNEAQ (reference sequence). V lost 5 bases and J lost 4, with 15 bases in between. The CDR3 DNA sequence: TGTGCCAGCAGCCGACTTCCGGGACTAGGAAACACCATATATTTT. This gives the protein CASSRLPGLGNTIYF.

This clone was seen just once. V usage is TRBV9 and J usage is TRBJ2-2; a weak D match, TRBD2 (6 bases). This CDR3 is built from 15 residues. Trimming took 4 bases from V and 0 from J, leaving 10 bases between them. Germline V lookup: CDR1 SGDLS, CDR2 YYNGEE. The CDR3 DNA reads as TGTGCCAGCAGCCTCCGGGGGTCGAACACCGGGGAGCTGTTTTTT. Its translation is CASSLRGSNTGELFF.

V and J are TRBV7-6 and TRBJ2-5; D uncertain. Deletions cut 1 base from V and 5 bases from J, with 14 bases between. Germline CDR1 reads SGHVS; CDR2 reads FNYEAQ. The CDR3 totals 15 residues. CDR3 nucleotides: TGTGCCAGCAGCTTAGTCGCGGCTAATCGGGAGACCCAGTACTTC. This codes for CASSLVAANRETQYF.

The V and J genes are TRBV5-4 and TRBJ2-7; D unclear. Trimming removed 2 bases from V and 1 base from J, with 10 bases in between. The CDR3 covers 14 residues. Germline CDR1 and CDR2: SGHNT and YYREEE (reference sequence). In DNA, the CDR3 is TGTGCCAGCAGCTTAGGCAGGCCGTCCTACGAGCAGTACTTC. This sequence encodes CASSLGRPSYEQYF.

This chain links TRBV7-2 with TRBJ2-3, with D unclear. The CDR3 consists of 15 residues. Trimming left V 8 bases short and J 0 bases short, with 15 bases between. CDR1 and CDR2 from the germline V gene are SGHTA and FQGNSA. The CDR3 is CASRRSGFSTDTQYF. The CDR3 coding sequence is TGTGCCAGCCGACGGAGTGGGTTTAGCACAGATACGCAGTATTTT.

V gene TRBV2 combines with J gene TRBJ2-7, with D possibly matching TRBD2 (5 bases). From germline, CDR1 is SNHLY and CDR2 FYNNEI. The CDR3 length is 12 residues. V was cut by 8 bases and J by 6 bases, with 14 bases left in between. CDR3 bases: TGTGCCAGCTCGCGGACTGAGCGCGAGCAGTACTTC. Its translation: CASSRTEREQYF.